This T cell receptor (beta chain) was captured in a study of regulatory T cells in long-lasting Graves disease. Arm-PCR of CDR3 regions with iRepertoire HTBI primers generated TCR beta libraries. Via MiXCR, TCRdb re-called the multiplex PCR reads, giving one row per CDR3 protein. The sample comprises 350,000 to 500,000 distinct CDR3 sequences, about a sixth of which are singletons, and over 8.5% rests with the top ten. This sample's time point: newly diagnosed GD, antithyroid drugs for less than 3 months. RNA isolated from PBMCs was used to make the TCR library. The collection involved drawing 7.5 to 9.5 milliliters of peripheral blood into EDTA tubes. General observations from the study: Persistent patients had more shared public clonotypes (2,741) than new patients (roughly 940). The study found TRBV28, TRBJ1-2 and TRBJ2-5 favored in persistent disease.

V was clipped by 1 base and J by 3 bases; unmatched bases: 5. The CDR3 covers 15 residues. The germline gives CDR1 MNHEY, CDR2 SMNVEV (reference sequence). This clonotype occurred many times. Antigen: not known. Another study also made use of these data, one on T cells in Graves' hyperthyroidism and ophthalmopathy.

The specimen was peripheral blood mononuclear cells (PBMCs), collected at new diagnosis, from a patient treated with antithyroid drugs. The receptor was derived from a woman aged 25 to 39 with Graves disease. This rearrangement joins TRBV27 to TRBJ2-7; TRBD1 matches 8 bases. The CDR3 here is CASSLYPGGIYEQYF. The CDR3 DNA follows: TGTGCCAGCAGTTTATACCCAGGGGGCATCTACGAGCAGTACTTC.